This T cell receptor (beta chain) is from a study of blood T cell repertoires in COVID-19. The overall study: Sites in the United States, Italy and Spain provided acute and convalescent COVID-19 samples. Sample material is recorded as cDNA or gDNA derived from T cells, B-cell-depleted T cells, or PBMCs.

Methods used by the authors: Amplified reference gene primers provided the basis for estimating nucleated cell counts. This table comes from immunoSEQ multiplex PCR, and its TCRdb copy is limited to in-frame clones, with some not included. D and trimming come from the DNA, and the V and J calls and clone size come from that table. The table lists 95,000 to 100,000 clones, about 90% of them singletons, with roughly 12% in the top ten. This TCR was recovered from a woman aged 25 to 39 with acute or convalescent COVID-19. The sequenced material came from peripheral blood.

CDR3 residues: CASSSVKRGVTDTQYF. The CDR3 nucleotides are TGCGCCAGCAGTTCTGTTAAGCGGGGGGTCACAGATACGCAGTATTTT. V gene TRBV10-1 combines with J gene TRBJ2-3; 9 bases are shared with TRBD2. J was trimmed by 2 bases and V by 5 bases; bases with no gene match: 8. The V gene's germline CDR1 is WNHNN and CDR2 SYGVQD (reference sequence). The CDR3 sequence is 16 residues long.